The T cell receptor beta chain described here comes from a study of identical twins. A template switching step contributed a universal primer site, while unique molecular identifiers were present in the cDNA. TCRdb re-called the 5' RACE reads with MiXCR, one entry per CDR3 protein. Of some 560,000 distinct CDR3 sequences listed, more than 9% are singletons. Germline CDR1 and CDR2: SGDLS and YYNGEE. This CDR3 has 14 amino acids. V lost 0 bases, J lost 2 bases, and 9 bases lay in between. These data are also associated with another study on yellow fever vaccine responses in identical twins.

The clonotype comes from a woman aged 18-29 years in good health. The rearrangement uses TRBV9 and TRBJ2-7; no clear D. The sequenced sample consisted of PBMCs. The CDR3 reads CASSVAVGTYEQYF. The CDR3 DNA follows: TGTGCCAGCAGCGTAGCGGTGGGGACCTACGAGCAGTACTTC.